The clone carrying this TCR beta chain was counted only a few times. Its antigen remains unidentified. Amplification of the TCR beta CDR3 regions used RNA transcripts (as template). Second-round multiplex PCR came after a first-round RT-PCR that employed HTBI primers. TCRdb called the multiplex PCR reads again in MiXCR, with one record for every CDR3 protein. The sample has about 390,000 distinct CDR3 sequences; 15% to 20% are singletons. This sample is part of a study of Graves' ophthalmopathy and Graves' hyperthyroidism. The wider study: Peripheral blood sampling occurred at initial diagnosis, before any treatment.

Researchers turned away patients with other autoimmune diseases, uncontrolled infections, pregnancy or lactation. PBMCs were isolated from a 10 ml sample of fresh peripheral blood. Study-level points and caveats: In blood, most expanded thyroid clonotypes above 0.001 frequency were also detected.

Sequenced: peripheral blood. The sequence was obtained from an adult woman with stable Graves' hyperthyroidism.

CDR3 sequence: CASSYKDRGGGYTF. As DNA, the CDR3 is TGTGCCAGCAGCTATAAGGACAGGGGCGGTGGCTACACCTTC. The J gene is TRBJ1-2, the V gene TRBV4-2; the match to TRBD1 covers 9 bases. Germline CDR1 is LGHNA and CDR2 is YNFKEQ. Unmatched junction bases numbered 8, after V lost 5 bases and J lost 7 bases. The CDR3 is 14 amino acids.